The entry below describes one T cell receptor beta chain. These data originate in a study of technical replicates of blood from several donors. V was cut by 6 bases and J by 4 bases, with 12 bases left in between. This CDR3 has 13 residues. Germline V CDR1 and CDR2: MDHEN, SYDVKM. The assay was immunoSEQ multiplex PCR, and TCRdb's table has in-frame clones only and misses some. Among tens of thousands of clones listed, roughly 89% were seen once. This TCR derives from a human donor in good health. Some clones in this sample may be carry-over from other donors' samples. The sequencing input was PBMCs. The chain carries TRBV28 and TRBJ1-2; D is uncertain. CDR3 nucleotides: TGTGCCAGCAGCATTCCAGGTCTCTATGGCTACACCTTC. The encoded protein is CASSIPGLYGYTF.